A single sample gave rise to the 8 T cell receptor beta chains below, sequenced in a study of blood T cell repertoires in COVID-19. Here immunoSEQ multiplex PCR was the method, and the copy in TCRdb shows in-frame clones only, minus some. The sample has 100,000 to 120,000 clones; around nine tenths are singletons. The sample taken for sequencing was peripheral blood. The receptors were sampled from a human donor in a cohort sampled during active COVID-19.

V usage is TRBV5-1 and J usage is TRBJ1-4; 7 bases match TRBD1. The CDR3 totals 15 residues. J gave up 0 bases and V 3 bases, and 2 bases lay outside the gene matches. Germline CDR1 and CDR2: SGHRS and YFSETQ. CDR3 loop: CASSWGTATNEKLFF. CDR3 in DNA: TGCGCCAGCAGCTGGGGGACAGCAACTAATGAAAAACTGTTTTTT.

The chain joins TRBV24-1 to TRBJ1-5, with 7 bases aligning to TRBD1. The CDR3 has 13 residues. Unmatched junction bases numbered 8, after V lost 9 bases and J lost 7 bases. The V gene's germline CDR1 is KGHDR and CDR2 SFDVKD. The CDR3 DNA sequence: TGTGCCACCTCTGGACAGGTTGACCAGCCCCAGCATTTT. This sequence encodes CATSGQVDQPQHF.

This chain joins TRBV6-6 and TRBJ1-6, with D uncertain. Trimming took off 0 bases at V and 8 bases at J, with 5 bases between the two ends. CDR3 length equals 13 residues. Germline loops: CDR1 MNHNY, CDR2 SVGAGI (reference sequence). CDR3 in amino acids: CASSYSRHSPLHF. CDR3 DNA sequence: TGTGCCAGCAGTTACTCGAGGCATTCACCCCTCCACTTT.

The chain recombines TRBV2 with TRBJ1-2; D not resolved. The CDR3 consists of 19 residues. CDR1 and CDR2 (germline): SNHLY, FYNNEI. Between the trimmed V and J ends, which lost 11 bases and 4 bases, there was a span of 35 bases. The CDR3 sequence is CAGLQTPQVGWAFGYGYTF. The CDR3 DNA reads TGTGCCGGTCTACAAACCCCCCAGGTTGGGTGGGCTTTTGGCTATGGCTACACCTTC.

The chain is built from TRBV28 and TRBJ2-1; unclear D gene. With 2 bases removed from V and 2 bases from J, the gap between germline ends came to 16 bases. Looked up from germline, CDR1 is MDHEN and CDR2 is SYDVKM. The CDR3 runs 17 residues. The chain's CDR3 is CASSLKRRRITYNEQFF. Written as DNA, the CDR3 is TGTGCCAGCAGTTTAAAGAGGCGCAGAATTACCTACAATGAGCAGTTCTTC.

The chain employs TRBV21-1 and TRBJ2-5; the table's D call of TRBD2 was not tested on the DNA. TRBV21-1 is labeled a pseudogene. The CDR3 is 16 amino acids. The CDR3 DNA follows: TGTGCCAGCAGCAAAATCGGGAGGGGGAGCAGAGAGACCCAGTACTTC. Protein product: CASSKIGRGSRETQYF.

The gene calls are TRBV5-4 and TRBJ2-1; D remains unclear. Germline CDR1 and CDR2: SGHNT and YYREEE (reference sequence). The CDR3 is 14 residues long. V was pared by 4 bases and J by 5 bases, with 13 bases between. CDR3 region: CASSLRLTDNEQFF. CDR3 sequence (DNA): TGTGCCAGCAGCCTACGGTTAACGGACAATGAGCAGTTCTTC.

In its sample, this clone was seen once. The V gene is TRBV5-4, the J gene TRBJ2-3, with TRBD2 matching 8 bases. Losses at the gene ends were 2 bases for V and 1 base for J; bases not matched to a gene: 6. CDR1 and CDR2 (germline): SGHNT, YYREEE (reference sequence). The length of the CDR3 is 16 residues. The CDR3 nucleotides are TGTGCCAGCAGCTTATCGCGGGGGGCGGGCACAGATACGCAGTATTTT. Residues: CASSLSRGAGTDTQYF. The full variable domain, in which reference TRBV5-4 and TRBJ2-3 provide the parts outside the CDR3, is ETGVTQSPTHLIKTRGQQVTLRCSSQSGHNTVSWYQQALGQGPQFIFQYYREEENGRGNFPPRFSGLQFPNYSSELNVNALELDDSALYLCASSLSRGAGTDTQYFGPGTRLTVL.